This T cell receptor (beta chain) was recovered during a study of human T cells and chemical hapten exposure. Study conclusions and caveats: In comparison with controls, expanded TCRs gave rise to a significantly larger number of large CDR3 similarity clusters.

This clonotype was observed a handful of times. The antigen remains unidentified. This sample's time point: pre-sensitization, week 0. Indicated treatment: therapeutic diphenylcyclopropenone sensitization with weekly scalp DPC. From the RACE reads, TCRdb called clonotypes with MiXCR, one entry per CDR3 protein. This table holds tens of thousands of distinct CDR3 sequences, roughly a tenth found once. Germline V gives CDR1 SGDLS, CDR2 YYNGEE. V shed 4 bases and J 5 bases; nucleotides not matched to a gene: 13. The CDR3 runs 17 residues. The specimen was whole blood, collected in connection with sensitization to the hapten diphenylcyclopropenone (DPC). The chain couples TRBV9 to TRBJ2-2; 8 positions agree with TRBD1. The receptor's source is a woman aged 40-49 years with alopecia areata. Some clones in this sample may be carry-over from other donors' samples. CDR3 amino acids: CASSSAVGQGETGELFF. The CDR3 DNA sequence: TGTGCCAGCAGCTCAGCCGTTGGACAGGGAGAAACCGGGGAGCTGTTTTTT.